This paragraph covers one T cell receptor (beta chain) sequence. This receptor's antigen is unknown. Base qualities are not recorded, but no much larger clone differs from it by a single base. Inclusive of the bounding cysteine and phenylalanine, the CDR3 is 13 residues long. The CDR3 DNA has 39 bases and is translated from base 1. Trimming takes 0 bases from V and 2 bases from J, and the germline ends sit 6 bases apart. From the germline V gene, CDR1 is SGHDT and CDR2 is YYEEEE. The sample belongs to a study of T cells after somatic rescue of genetic block (dated by TCRdb to the early 2020s). Context from the whole study: The study assessed how robust, over the long term, a T-cell system was when the system had developed through somatic rescue of a genetic block in T-cell development.

The library was obtained by the immunoSEQ multiplex PCR assay. Held by TCRdb, this immuneACCESS table contains in-frame sequences only and omits some clones. Under half of the omission traces to an unresolved V gene where checked; the cause of the rest is unknown. This sample comprises more than 65,000 clones, approximately 91% of them detected only once. Of the sample, approximately 3% is held by the ten largest clones. This TCR was recovered from a man aged 30-40 years. The sequenced material came from peripheral blood mononuclear cells (PBMCs). The chain couples TRBV5-6 to TRBJ2-7; the D gene could be TRBD1 or TRBD2, each one agreeing over 5 bases. The CDR3 reads CASSLGGTYEQYF. The sequenced DNA: TGTGCCAGCAGCTTGGGGGGGACCTACGAGCAGTACTTC.